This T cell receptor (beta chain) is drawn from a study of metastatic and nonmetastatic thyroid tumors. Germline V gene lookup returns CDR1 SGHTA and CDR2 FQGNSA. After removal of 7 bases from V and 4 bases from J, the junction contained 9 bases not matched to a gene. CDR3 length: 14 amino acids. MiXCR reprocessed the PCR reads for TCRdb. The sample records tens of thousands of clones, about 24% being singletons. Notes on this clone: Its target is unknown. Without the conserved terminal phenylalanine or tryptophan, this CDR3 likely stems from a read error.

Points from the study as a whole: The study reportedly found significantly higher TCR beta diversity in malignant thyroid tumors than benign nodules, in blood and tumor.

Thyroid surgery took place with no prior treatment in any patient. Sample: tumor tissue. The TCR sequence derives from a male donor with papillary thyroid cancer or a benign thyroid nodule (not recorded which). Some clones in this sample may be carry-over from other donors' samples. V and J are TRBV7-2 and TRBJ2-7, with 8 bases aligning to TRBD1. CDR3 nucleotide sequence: TGTGCCAGCATGATCCTAGGACAGGGATACGAGCAGTACTCC. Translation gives CASMILGQGYEQYS.